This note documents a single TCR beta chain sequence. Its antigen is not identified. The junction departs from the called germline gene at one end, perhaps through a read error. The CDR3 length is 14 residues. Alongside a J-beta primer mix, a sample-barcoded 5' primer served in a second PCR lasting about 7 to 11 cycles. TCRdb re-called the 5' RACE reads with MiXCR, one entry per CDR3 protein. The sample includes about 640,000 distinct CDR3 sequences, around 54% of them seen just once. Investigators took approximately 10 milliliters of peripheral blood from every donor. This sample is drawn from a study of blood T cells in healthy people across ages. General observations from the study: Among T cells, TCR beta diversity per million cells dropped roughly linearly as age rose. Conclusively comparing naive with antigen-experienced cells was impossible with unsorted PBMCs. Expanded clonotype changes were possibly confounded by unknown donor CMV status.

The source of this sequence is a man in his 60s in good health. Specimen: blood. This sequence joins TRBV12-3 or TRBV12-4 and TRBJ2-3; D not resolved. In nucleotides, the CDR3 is TGCGCCAGCAGCTTCCGGGCGGGCACAGATACGCAGTATTTT. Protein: CASSFRAGTDTQYF.